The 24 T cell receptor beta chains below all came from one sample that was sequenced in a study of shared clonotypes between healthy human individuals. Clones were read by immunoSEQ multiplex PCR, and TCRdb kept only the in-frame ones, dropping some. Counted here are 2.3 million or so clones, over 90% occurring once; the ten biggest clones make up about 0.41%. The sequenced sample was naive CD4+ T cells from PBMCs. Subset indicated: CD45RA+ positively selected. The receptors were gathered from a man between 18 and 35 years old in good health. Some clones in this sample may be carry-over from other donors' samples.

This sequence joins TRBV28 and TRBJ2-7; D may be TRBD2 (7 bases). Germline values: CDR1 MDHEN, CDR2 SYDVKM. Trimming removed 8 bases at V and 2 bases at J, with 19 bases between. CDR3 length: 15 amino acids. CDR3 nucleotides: TGTGCCAGCCCTCCGAGGGTAGGGGGGGCCTACGAGCAGTACTTC. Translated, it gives CASPPRVGGAYEQYF.

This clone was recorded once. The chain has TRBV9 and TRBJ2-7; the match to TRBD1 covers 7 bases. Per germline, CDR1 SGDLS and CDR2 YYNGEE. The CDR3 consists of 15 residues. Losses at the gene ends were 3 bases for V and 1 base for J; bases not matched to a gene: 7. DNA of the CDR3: TGTGCCAGCAGCGCTACCGGGACAGCTTCCTACGAGCAGTACTTC. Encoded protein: CASSATGTASYEQYF.

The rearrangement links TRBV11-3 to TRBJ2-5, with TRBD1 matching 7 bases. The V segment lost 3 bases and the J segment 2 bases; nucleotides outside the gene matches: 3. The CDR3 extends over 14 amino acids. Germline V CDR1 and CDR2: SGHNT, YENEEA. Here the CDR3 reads CASSLGDSQETQYF. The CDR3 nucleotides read TGTGCCAGCAGCTTGGGGGACAGTCAAGAGACCCAGTACTTC.

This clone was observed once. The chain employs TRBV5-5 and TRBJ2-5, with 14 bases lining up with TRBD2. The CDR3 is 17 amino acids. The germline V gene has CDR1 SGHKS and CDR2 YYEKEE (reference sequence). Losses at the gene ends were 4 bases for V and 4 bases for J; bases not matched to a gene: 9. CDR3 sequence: CASSPGLAGVVTETQYF. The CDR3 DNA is TGTGCCAGCAGCCCGGGACTAGCGGGAGTCGTGACAGAGACCCAGTACTTC.

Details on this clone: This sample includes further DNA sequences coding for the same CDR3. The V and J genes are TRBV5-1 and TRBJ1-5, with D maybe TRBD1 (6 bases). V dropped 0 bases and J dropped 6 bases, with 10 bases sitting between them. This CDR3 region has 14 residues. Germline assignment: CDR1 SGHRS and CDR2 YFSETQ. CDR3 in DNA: TGCGCCAGCAGCTTGGGCGGAGGGGGTCAGCCCCAGCATTTT. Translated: CASSLGGGGQPQHF. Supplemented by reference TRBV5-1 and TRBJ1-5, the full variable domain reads KAGVTQTPRYLIKTRGQQVTLSCSPISGHRSVSWYQQTPGQGLQFLFEYFSETQRNKGNFPGRFSGRQFSNSRSEMNVSTLELGDSALYLCASSLGGGGQPQHFGDGTRLSIL.

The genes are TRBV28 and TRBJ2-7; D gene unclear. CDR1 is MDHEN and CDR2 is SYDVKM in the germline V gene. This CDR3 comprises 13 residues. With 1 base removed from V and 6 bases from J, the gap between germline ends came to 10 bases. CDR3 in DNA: TGTGCCAGCAGTTTATCTCAGCCGGGCGAGCAGTACTTC. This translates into CASSLSQPGEQYF.

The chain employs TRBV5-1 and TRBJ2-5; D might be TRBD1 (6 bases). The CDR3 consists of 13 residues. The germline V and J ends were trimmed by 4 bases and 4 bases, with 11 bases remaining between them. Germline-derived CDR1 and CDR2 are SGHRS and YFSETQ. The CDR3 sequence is CASSITTGETQYF. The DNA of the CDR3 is TGCGCCAGCAGCATAACGACAGGAGAGACCCAGTACTTC.

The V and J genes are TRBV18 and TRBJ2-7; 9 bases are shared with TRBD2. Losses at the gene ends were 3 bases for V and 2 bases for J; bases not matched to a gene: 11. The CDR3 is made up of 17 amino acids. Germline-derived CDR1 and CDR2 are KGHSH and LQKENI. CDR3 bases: TGTGCCAGCTCACCCCTTGCTAGCGGGAATATTGCCTACGAGCAGTACTTC. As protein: CASSPLASGNIAYEQYF.

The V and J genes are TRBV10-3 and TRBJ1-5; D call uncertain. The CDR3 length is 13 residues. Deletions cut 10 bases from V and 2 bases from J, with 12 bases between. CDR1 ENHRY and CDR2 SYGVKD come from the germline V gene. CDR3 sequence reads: CASKLGGNQPQHF. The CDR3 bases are TGTGCCAGCAAGCTTGGGGGCAATCAGCCCCAGCATTTT.

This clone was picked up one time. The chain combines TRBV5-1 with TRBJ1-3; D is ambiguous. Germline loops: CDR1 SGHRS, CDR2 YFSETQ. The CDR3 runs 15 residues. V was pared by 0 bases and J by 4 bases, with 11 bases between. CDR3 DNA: TGCGCCAGCAGCTTGGCCTACGATGGAGGAAACACCATATATTTT. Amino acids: CASSLAYDGGNTIYF.

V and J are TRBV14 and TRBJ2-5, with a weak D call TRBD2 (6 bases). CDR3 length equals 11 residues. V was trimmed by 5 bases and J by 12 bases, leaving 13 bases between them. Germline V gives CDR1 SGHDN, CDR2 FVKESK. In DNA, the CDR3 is TGTGCCAGCAGCAGGGACTGGAGGGAGTACTTC. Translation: CASSRDWREYF.

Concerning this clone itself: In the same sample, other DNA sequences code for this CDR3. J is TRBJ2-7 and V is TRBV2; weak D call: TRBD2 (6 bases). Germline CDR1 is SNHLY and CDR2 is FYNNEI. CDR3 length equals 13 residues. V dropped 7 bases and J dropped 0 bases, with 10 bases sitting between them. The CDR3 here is CASIRGSSYEQYF. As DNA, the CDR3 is TGTGCCAGCATACGGGGGTCCTCCTACGAGCAGTACTTC.

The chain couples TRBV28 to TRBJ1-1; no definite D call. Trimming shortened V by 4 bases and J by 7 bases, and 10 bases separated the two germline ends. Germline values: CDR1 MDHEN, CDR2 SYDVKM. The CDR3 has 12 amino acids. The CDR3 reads CASSSSVNEAFF. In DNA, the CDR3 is TGTGCCAGCAGTTCGAGTGTGAATGAAGCTTTCTTT.

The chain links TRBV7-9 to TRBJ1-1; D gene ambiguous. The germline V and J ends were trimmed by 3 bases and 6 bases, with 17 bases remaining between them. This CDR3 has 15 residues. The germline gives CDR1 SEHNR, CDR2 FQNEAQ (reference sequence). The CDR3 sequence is CASSFTGINRAEAFF. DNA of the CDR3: TGTGCCAGCAGCTTTACTGGCATTAACCGCGCTGAAGCTTTCTTT.

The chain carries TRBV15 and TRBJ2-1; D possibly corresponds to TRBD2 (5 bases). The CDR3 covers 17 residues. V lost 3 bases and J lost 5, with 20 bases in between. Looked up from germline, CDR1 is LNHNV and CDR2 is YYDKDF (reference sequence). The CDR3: CATSRLLLVGKDNEQFF. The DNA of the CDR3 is TGTGCCACCAGCAGGCTCCTACTAGTGGGAAAAGACAATGAGCAGTTCTTC.

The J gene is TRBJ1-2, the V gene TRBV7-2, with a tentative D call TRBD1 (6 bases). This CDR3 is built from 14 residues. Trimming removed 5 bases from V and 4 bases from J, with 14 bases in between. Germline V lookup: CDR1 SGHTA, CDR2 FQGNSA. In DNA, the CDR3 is TGTGCCAGCAGCCCGTCGGGGGGGCCCTATGGCTACACCTTC. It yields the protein CASSPSGGPYGYTF.

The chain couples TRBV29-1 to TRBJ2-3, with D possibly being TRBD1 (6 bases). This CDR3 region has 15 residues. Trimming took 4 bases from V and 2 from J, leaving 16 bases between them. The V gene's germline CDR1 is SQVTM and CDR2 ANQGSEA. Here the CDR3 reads CSVVPGRGYTDTQYF. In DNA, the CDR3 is TGCAGCGTTGTCCCAGGCAGGGGCTACACAGATACGCAGTATTTT.

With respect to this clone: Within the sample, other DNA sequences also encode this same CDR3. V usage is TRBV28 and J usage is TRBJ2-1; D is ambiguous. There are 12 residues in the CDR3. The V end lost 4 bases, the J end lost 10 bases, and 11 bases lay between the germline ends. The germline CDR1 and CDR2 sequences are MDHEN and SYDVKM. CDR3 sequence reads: CASSSRRGEQFF. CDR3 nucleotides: TGTGCCAGCAGTTCCCGGAGAGGCGAGCAGTTCTTC.

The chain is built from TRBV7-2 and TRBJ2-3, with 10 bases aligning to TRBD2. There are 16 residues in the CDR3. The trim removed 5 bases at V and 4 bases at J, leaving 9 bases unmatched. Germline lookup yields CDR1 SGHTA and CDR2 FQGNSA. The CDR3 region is CASSPALAGAADTQYF. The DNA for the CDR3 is TGTGCCAGCAGCCCAGCGCTAGCGGGAGCGGCAGATACGCAGTATTTT.

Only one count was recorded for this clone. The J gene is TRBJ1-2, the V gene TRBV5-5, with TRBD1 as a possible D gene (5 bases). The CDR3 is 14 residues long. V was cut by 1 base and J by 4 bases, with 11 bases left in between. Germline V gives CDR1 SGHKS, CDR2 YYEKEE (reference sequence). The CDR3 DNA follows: TGTGCCAGCAGCTTGTTAGGGGACTCCTATGGCTACACCTTC. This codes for CASSLLGDSYGYTF.

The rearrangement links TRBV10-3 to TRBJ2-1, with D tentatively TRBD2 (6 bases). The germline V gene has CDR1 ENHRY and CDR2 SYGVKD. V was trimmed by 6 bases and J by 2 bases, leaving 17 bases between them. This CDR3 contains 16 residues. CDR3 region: CAISPHGTGAYNEQFF. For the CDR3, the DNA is TGTGCCATCAGCCCTCACGGGACGGGAGCCTACAATGAGCAGTTCTTC.

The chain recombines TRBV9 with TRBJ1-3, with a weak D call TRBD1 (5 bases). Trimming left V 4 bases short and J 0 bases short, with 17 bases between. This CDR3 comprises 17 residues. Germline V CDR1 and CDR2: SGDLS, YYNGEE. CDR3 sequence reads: CASSRTPRQNSGNTIYF. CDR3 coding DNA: TGTGCCAGCAGCCGTACCCCAAGACAGAACTCTGGAAACACCATATATTTT.

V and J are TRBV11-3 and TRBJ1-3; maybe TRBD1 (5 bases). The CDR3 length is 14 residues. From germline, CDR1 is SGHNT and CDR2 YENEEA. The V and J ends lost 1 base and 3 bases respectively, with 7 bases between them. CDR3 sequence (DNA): TGTGCCAGCAGCTTAGCTGGACATGGAAACACCATATATTTT. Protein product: CASSLAGHGNTIYF.

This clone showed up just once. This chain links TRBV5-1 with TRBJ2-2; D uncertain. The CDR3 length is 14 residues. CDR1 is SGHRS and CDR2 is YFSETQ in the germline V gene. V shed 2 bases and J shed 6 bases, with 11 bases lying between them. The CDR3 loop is CASSFSKMAGELFF. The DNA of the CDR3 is TGCGCCAGCAGCTTCTCCAAGATGGCCGGGGAGCTGTTTTTT. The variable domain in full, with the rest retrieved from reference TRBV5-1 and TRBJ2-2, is KAGVTQTPRYLIKTRGQQVTLSCSPISGHRSVSWYQQTPGQGLQFLFEYFSETQRNKGNFPGRFSGRQFSNSRSEMNVSTLELGDSALYLCASSFSKMAGELFFGEGSRLTVL.